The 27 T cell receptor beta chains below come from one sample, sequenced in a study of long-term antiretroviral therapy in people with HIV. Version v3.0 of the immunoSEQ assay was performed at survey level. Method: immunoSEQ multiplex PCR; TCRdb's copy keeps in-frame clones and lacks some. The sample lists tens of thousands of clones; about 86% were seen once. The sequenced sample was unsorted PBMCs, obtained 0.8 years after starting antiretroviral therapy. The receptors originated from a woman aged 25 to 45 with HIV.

CDR3 coding DNA: TGTGCCAGCAGCCCCGGACTGAACGCTAATTCACCCCTCCACTTT. Translation gives CASSPGLNANSPLHF. This chain joins TRBV11-2 and TRBJ1-6; D gene ambiguous. The ends were cut back, 5 bases at V and 6 bases at J, with 14 bases in the middle. The CDR3 contains 15 residues. Germline V gene lookup returns CDR1 SGHAT and CDR2 FQNNGV. Using reference TRBV11-2 and TRBJ1-6 for the parts outside the CDR3, the full variable domain is EAGVAQSPRYKIIEKRQSVAFWCNPISGHATLYWYQQILGQGPKLLIQFQNNGVVDDSQLPKDRFSAERLKGVDSTLKIQPAKLEDSAVYLCASSPGLNANSPLHFGNGTRLTVT.

The CDR3 DNA sequence: TGTGCCAGCAGTCGATTATTCACCTACAATGAGCAGTTCTTC. It yields the protein CASSRLFTYNEQFF. The chain couples TRBV6-5 to TRBJ2-1; D remains ambiguous. Trimming pared 5 bases from V and 2 bases from J, leaving 10 bases between. Germline CDR1 reads MNHEY; CDR2 reads SVGAGI. This CDR3 comprises 14 residues.

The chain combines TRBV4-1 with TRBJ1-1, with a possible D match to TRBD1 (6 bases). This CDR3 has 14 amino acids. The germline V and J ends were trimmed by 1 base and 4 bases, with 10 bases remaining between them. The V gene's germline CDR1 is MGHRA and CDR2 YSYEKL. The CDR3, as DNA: TGCGCCAGCAGCCAAGGAGGGACAAGCACTGAAGCTTTCTTT. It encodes CASSQGGTSTEAFF.

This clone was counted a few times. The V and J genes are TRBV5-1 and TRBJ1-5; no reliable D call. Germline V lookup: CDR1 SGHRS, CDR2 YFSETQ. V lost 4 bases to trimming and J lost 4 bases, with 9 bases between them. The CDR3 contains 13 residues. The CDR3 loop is CASSGSENQPQHF. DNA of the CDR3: TGCGCCAGCAGCGGGTCTGAGAATCAGCCCCAGCATTTT.

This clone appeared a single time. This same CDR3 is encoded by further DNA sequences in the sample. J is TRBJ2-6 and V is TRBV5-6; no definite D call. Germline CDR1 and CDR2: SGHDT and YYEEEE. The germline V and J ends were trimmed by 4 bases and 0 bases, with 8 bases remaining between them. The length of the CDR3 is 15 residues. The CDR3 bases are TGTGCCAGCAGCCTGCCTGGCTCTGGGGCCAACGTCCTGACTTTC. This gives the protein CASSLPGSGANVLTF.

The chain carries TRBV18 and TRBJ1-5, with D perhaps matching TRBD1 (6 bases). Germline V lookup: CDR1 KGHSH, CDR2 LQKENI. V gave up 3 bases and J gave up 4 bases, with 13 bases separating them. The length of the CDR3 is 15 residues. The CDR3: CASSPTQGKNQPQHF. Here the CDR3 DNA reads TGTGCCAGCTCACCTACTCAGGGGAAAAATCAGCCCCAGCATTTT.

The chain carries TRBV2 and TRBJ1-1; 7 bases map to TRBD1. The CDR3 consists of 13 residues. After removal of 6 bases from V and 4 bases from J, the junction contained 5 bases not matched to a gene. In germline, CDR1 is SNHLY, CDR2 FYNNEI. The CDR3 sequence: CASREEGATEAFF. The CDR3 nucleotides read TGTGCCAGCAGAGAGGAGGGGGCCACTGAAGCTTTCTTT.

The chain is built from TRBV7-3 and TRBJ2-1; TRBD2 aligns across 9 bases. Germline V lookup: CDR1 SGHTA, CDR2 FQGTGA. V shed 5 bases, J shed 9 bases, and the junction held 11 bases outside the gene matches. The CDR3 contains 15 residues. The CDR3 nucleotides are TGTGCCAGCAGCCCTAGGCCTAGCGGGGAGGGTGAGCAGTTCTTC. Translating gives CASSPRPSGEGEQFF.

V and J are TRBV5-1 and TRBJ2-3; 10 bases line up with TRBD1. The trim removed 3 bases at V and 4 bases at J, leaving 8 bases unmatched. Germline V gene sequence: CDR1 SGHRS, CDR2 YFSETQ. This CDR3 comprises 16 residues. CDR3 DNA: TGCGCCAGCAGCTCGGGGGGACAGGGGTCGGCAGATACGCAGTATTTT. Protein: CASSSGGQGSADTQYF.

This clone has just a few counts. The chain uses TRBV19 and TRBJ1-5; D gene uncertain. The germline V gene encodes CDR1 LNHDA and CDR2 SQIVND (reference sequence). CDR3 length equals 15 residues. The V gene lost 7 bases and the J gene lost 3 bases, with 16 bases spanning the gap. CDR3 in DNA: TGTGCCAGTACCGACACGATTGGGAACAATCAGCCCCAGCATTTT. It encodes CASTDTIGNNQPQHF.

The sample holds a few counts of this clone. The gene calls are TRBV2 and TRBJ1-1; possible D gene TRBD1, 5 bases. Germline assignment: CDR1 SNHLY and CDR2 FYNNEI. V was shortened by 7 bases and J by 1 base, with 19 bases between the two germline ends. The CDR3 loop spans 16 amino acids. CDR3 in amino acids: CASTSTTGERNTEAFF. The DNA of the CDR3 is TGTGCCAGCACCTCAACTACAGGAGAACGGAACACTGAAGCTTTCTTT.

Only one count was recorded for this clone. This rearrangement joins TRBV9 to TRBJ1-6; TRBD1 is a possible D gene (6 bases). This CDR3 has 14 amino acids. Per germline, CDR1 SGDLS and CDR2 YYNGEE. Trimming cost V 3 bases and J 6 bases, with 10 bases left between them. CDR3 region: CASSAQGGNSPLHF. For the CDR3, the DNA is TGTGCCAGCAGCGCACAGGGAGGTAATTCACCCCTCCACTTT. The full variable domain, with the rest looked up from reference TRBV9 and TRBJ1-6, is DSGVTQTPKHLITATGQRVTLRCSPRSGDLSVYWYQQSLDQGLQFLIQYYNGEERAKGNILERFSAQQFPDLHSELNLSSLELGDSALYFCASSAQGGNSPLHFGNGTRLTVT.

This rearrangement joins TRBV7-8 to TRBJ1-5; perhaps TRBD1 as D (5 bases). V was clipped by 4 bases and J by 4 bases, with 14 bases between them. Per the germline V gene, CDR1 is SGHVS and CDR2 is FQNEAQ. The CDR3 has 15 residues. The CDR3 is CASSSDTGANQPQHF. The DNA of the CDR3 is TGTGCCAGCAGCTCGGACACCGGCGCGAATCAGCCCCAGCATTTT. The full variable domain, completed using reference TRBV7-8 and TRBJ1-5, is GAGVSQSPRYKVAKRGQDVALRCDPISGHVSLFWYQQALGQGPEFLTYFQNEAQLDKSGLPSDRFFAERPEGSVSTLKIQRTQQEDSAVYLCASSSDTGANQPQHFGDGTRLSIL.

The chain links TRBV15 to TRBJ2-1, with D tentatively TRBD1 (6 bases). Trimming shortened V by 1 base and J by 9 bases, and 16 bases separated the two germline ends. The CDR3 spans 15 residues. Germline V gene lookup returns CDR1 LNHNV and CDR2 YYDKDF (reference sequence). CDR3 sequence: CATSRAQGGGREQFF. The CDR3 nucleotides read TGTGCCACCAGCAGAGCACAGGGCGGTGGTCGTGAGCAGTTCTTC.

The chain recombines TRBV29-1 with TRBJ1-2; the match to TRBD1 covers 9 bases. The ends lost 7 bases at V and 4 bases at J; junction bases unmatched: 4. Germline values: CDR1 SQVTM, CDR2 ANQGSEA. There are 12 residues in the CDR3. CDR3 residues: CSGQGGIYGYTF. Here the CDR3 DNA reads TGCAGCGGACAGGGGGGGATCTATGGCTACACCTTC.

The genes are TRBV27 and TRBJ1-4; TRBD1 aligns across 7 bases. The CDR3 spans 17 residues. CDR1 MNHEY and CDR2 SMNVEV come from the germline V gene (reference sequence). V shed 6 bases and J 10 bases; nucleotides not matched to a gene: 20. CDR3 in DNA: TGTGCCAGCAGAGTTTTAATTACAGGGGCTCCGGAGGGAAAACTGTTTTTT. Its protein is CASRVLITGAPEGKLFF.

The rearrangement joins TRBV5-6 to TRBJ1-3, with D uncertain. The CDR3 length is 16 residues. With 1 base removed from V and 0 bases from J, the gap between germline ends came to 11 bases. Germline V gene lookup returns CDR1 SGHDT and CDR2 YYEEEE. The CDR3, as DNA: TGTGCCAGCAGCTTGTCCAGGTCCCCCTCTGGAAACACCATATATTTT. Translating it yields CASSLSRSPSGNTIYF.

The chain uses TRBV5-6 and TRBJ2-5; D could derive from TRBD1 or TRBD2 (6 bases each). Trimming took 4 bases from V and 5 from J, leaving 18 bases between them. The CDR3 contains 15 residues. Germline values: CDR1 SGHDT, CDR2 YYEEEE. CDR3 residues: CASSPAVGGRETQYF. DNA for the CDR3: TGTGCCAGCAGCCCGGCGGTAGGGGGGCGGGAGACCCAGTACTTC.

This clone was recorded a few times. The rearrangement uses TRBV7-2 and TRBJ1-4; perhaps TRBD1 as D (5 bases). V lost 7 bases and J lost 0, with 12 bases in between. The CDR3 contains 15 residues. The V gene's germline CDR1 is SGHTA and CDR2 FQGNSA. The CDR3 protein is CASTEAGSTNEKLFF. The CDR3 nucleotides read TGTGCCAGCACCGAGGCAGGGTCAACTAATGAAAAACTGTTTTTT.

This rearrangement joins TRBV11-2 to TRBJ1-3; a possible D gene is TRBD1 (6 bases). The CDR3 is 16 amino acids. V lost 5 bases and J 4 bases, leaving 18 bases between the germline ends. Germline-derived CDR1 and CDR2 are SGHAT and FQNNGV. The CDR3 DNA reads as TGTGCCAGCAGCGGCCCCCAGGGGCTATCCGGAAACACCATATATTTT. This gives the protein CASSGPQGLSGNTIYF.

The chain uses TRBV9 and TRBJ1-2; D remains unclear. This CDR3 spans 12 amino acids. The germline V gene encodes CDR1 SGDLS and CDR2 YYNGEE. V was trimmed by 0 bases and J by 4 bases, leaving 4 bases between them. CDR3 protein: CASSVDFYGYTF. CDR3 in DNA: TGTGCCAGCAGCGTAGATTTCTATGGCTACACCTTC. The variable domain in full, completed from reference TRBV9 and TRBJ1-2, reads DSGVTQTPKHLITATGQRVTLRCSPRSGDLSVYWYQQSLDQGLQFLIQYYNGEERAKGNILERFSAQQFPDLHSELNLSSLELGDSALYFCASSVDFYGYTFGSGTRLTVV.

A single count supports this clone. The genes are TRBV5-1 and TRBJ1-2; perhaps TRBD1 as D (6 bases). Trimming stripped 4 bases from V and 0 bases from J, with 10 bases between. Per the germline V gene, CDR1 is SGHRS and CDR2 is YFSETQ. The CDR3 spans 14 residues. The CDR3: CASSPQGSNYGYTF. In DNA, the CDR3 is TGCGCCAGCAGCCCCCAGGGGTCTAACTATGGCTACACCTTC.

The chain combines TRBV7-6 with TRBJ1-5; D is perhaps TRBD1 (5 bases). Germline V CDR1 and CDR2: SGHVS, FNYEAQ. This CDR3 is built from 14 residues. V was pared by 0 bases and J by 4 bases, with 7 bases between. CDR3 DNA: TGTGCCAGCAGCTTAGCCCAGGGAAATCAGCCCCAGCATTTT. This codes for CASSLAQGNQPQHF.

This CDR3 is CASSTDQLGTDTQYF. CDR3 in DNA: TGTGCCAGCAGTACTGACCAGTTAGGCACAGATACGCAGTATTTT. The chain has TRBV27 and TRBJ2-3; no definite D call. In germline, CDR1 is MNHEY, CDR2 SMNVEV (reference sequence). The CDR3 sequence is 15 residues long. Trimming took off 5 bases at V and 1 base at J, with 13 bases between the two ends.

The CDR3 DNA reads as TGTGCCAGTAGTATTCAACGTAGGACAGGGAGGGTTCAGCCCCAGCATTTT. As protein: CASSIQRRTGRVQPQHF. V gene TRBV19 combines with J gene TRBJ1-5; 8 nucleotides match TRBD1. CDR3 length equals 17 residues. The germline V gene has CDR1 LNHDA and CDR2 SQIVND (reference sequence). The trim removed 3 bases at V and 6 bases at J, leaving 13 bases unmatched. Filled out from reference TRBV19 and TRBJ1-5, the complete variable domain reads DGGITQSPKYLFRKEGQNVTLSCEQNLNHDAMYWYRQDPGQGLRLIYYSQIVNDFQKGDIAEGYSVSREKKESFPLTVTSAQKNPTAFYLCASSIQRRTGRVQPQHFGDGTRLSIL.

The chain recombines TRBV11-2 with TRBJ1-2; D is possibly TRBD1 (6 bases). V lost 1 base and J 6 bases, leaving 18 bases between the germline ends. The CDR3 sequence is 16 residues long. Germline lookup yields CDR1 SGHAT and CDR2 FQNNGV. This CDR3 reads CASSLAFRDSGDGYTF. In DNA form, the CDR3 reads TGTGCCAGCAGCTTAGCCTTTAGGGACTCAGGGGATGGCTACACCTTC.

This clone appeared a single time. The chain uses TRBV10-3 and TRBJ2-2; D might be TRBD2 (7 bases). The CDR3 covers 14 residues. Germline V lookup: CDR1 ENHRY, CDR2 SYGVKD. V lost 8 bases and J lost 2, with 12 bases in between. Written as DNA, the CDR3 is TGTGCCATCGGGGGGGCGGGAAACACCGGGGAGCTGTTTTTT. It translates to CAIGGAGNTGELFF.